Presented here are 25 T cell receptor beta chains from one specimen sequenced in a study of identical twins. TCRdb recomputed calls from the 5' RACE reads with MiXCR, one row per CDR3 protein. The sample has some 500,000 distinct CDR3 sequences; 13% to 15% are singletons. The same data also went into a second study, on yellow fever vaccine responses in identical twins.

Sequenced: CD4+ T cells sorted from blood. These receptors originate from a woman younger than 35 in good health.

The chain combines TRBV3-1 with TRBJ2-7; the match to TRBD2 covers 13 bases. Per the germline V gene, CDR1 is LGHDT and CDR2 is YNNKEL (reference sequence). V trimming: 2 bases; J trimming: 7 bases; junction bases outside the gene matches: 8. The CDR3 runs to 16 residues. CDR3 amino acids: CASSQRTSGSLGEQYF. The CDR3 coding sequence is TGTGCCAGCAGCCAAAGGACTAGCGGGAGTCTAGGTGAGCAGTACTTC.

The chain uses TRBV20-1 and TRBJ2-7, with 7 bases identical to TRBD1. Germline trimming cut 8 bases from V and 1 base from J; bases unmatched to any gene: 8. The CDR3 is 13 residues long. CDR1 DFQATT and CDR2 SNEGSKA come from the germline V gene (reference sequence). CDR3 sequence: CSPQRQGSYEQYF. In DNA form, the CDR3 reads TGCAGTCCACAAAGACAGGGTTCCTACGAGCAGTACTTC.

This clonotype was detected a few times. The chain employs TRBV12-3 or TRBV12-4 and TRBJ2-7; the match to TRBD1 covers 8 bases. Trimming cost V 6 bases and J 6 bases; bases outside gene matches: 13. The CDR3 has 15 amino acids. CDR3 protein: CASSLGTGGWGEQYF. In DNA form, the CDR3 reads TGTGCCAGCAGCCTCGGGACAGGAGGGTGGGGCGAGCAGTACTTC.

The chain has TRBV10-2 and TRBJ2-7; D is ambiguous. The CDR3 loop spans 12 amino acids. Germline V gives CDR1 WSHSY, CDR2 SAAADI. V gave up 4 bases and J gave up 3 bases, with 7 bases separating them. This CDR3 reads CASSGLGYEQYF. CDR3 in DNA: TGCGCCAGCAGTGGACTCGGCTACGAGCAGTACTTC.

This clonotype was seen more than once but under ten times. The chain carries TRBV12-3 or TRBV12-4 and TRBJ1-2; 9 bases fit TRBD1. The trim removed 6 bases at V and 4 bases at J, leaving 6 bases unmatched. The length of the CDR3 is 14 residues. CDR3 amino acids: CASRNGQGSYGYTF. Written as DNA, the CDR3 is TGTGCCAGCAGAAACGGACAGGGGTCCTATGGCTACACCTTC.

This clonotype was recorded a few times. The V call is TRBV29-1, the J call TRBJ2-5; a possible D gene is TRBD1 (7 bases). The CDR3 consists of 14 residues. V was pared by 5 bases and J by 5 bases, with 18 bases between. Germline V gene sequence: CDR1 SQVTM, CDR2 ANQGSEA. The CDR3 bases are TGCAGCGTTAACAGGGGTTCGGGGGTGGAGACCCAGTACTTC. This gives the protein CSVNRGSGVETQYF.

This clonotype was counted only a few times. J is TRBJ2-5 and V is TRBV2; a possible D gene is TRBD2 (5 bases). CDR1 SNHLY and CDR2 FYNNEI come from the germline V gene. Between the trimmed V and J ends, which lost 2 bases and 0 bases, there was a span of 10 bases. The CDR3 extends over 15 amino acids. In DNA form, the CDR3 reads TGTGCCAGCAGTGAAAGGACTGAGTACCAAGAGACCCAGTACTTC. This codes for CASSERTEYQETQYF.

V usage is TRBV4-2 and J usage is TRBJ2-7; D uncertain. Trimming took off 4 bases at V and 0 bases at J, with 10 bases between the two ends. The CDR3 totals 14 residues. Germline V gives CDR1 LGHNA, CDR2 YNFKEQ. Here the CDR3 DNA reads TGTGCCAGCAGCCCCCACCCGGGCTCCTACGAGCAGTACTTC. This sequence encodes CASSPHPGSYEQYF.

This clonotype was found many times. The chain has TRBV7-8 and TRBJ1-1; 8 nucleotides agree with TRBD1. J gave up 1 base and V 1 base, and 2 bases lay outside the gene matches. The germline V gene has CDR1 SGHVS and CDR2 FQNEAQ. The CDR3 length is 15 residues. The CDR3 reads CASSLDQGANTEAFF. The CDR3 DNA reads TGTGCCAGCAGCTTAGATCAGGGGGCGAACACTGAAGCTTTCTTT.

This clonotype was seen a handful of times. The CDR3 reads CASSQGIAALDTQYF. The CDR3 DNA reads TGTGCCAGCAGCCAGGGGATAGCGGCCTTAGATACGCAGTATTTT. The chain recombines TRBV3-1 with TRBJ2-3, with D tentatively TRBD2 (6 bases). CDR1 is LGHDT, CDR2 YNNKEL, per germline (reference sequence). The CDR3 runs 15 residues. V lost 3 bases to trimming and J lost 5 bases, with 15 bases between them.

Only a few counts were recorded for this clonotype. J is TRBJ1-1 and V is TRBV7-9, with 10 bases fitting TRBD1. Losses at the gene ends were 4 bases for V and 2 bases for J; bases not matched to a gene: 7. The germline V gene encodes CDR1 SEHNR and CDR2 FQNEAQ (reference sequence). The CDR3 extends over 16 amino acids. The CDR3 DNA reads as TGTGCCAGCAGCTCCCGGGACAGGGGAGGCAACACTGAAGCTTTCTTT. Residues: CASSSRDRGGNTEAFF.

The chain recombines TRBV2 with TRBJ2-1; TRBD1 aligns across 8 bases. Germline CDR1 reads SNHLY; CDR2 reads FYNNEI. The CDR3 is made up of 15 amino acids. J lost 3 bases, V lost 4 bases, and 5 bases had no gene match. The CDR3 loop reads CASSGGTGGYNEQFF. As DNA, the CDR3 is TGTGCCAGCAGTGGCGGGACAGGAGGCTACAATGAGCAGTTCTTC.

The table lists this clonotype with a few counts. The chain carries TRBV2 and TRBJ1-2; D is unclear. From germline, CDR1 is SNHLY and CDR2 FYNNEI. The V gene lost 1 base and the J gene lost 3 bases, with 6 bases spanning the gap. The CDR3 spans 13 residues. The CDR3 loop is CASSEGQYYGYTF. The CDR3 nucleotides read TGTGCCAGCAGTGAAGGCCAGTACTATGGCTACACCTTC.

This clonotype was observed a handful of times. The J gene is TRBJ2-3, the V gene TRBV20-1, with D maybe TRBD2 (6 bases). Per the germline V gene, CDR1 is DFQATT and CDR2 is SNEGSKA (reference sequence). The CDR3 covers 17 residues. The V end was cut by 5 bases, the J end by 2 bases, with 23 bases between. CDR3 in DNA: TGCAGTGCTCGAACCTCTTACAGGCGGGAATTCACAGATACGCAGTATTTT. The encoded protein is CSARTSYRREFTDTQYF.

The table lists this clonotype with many counts. V and J are TRBV29-1 and TRBJ2-3; the D gene is possibly TRBD1 (5 bases). Trimming left V 7 bases short and J 5 bases short, with 19 bases between. Germline V gene sequence: CDR1 SQVTM, CDR2 ANQGSEA. CDR3 length: 14 amino acids. CDR3: CSGQPGSWGDTQYF. In DNA form, the CDR3 reads TGCAGCGGACAGCCGGGCAGCTGGGGAGATACGCAGTATTTT.

This chain connects TRBV7-2 to TRBJ2-5; TRBD1 aligns across 11 bases. CDR1 is SGHTA, CDR2 FQGNSA, per germline. V lost 0 bases to trimming and J lost 5 bases; unmatched junction nucleotides: 5. The CDR3 sequence is 16 residues long. CDR3 nucleotides: TGTGCCAGCAGCTTAGCGGGGACAGGGGGATGGGAGACCCAGTACTTC. It encodes CASSLAGTGGWETQYF. The full variable domain, rest sourced from reference TRBV7-2 and TRBJ2-5, is GAGVSQSPSNKVTEKGKDVELRCDPISGHTALYWYRQSLGQGLEFLIYFQGNSAPDKSGLPSDRFSAERTGGSVSTLTIQRTQQEDSAVYLCASSLAGTGGWETQYFGPGTRLLVL.

V is TRBV20-1 and J is TRBJ1-6; 9 nucleotides agree with TRBD1. The CDR3 extends over 14 amino acids. The J segment lost 6 bases and the V segment lost 6 bases, leaving 6 bases of the junction unmatched. Germline-derived CDR1 and CDR2 are DFQATT and SNEGSKA (reference sequence). The chain's CDR3 is CSADRTGVNSPLHF. As DNA, the CDR3 is TGCAGTGCAGACAGGACAGGGGTTAATTCACCCCTCCACTTT.

This clonotype has a handful of counts. This rearrangement joins TRBV6-1 to TRBJ2-1, with D perhaps given as TRBD1 or TRBD2 (6 bases each). V gave up 6 bases and J gave up 4 bases, with 19 bases separating them. This CDR3 spans 16 amino acids. Germline CDR1 reads MNHNS; CDR2 reads SASEGT. CDR3 loop: CASRAGGADRYNEQFF. The CDR3 DNA reads as TGTGCCAGCAGAGCCGGAGGGGCCGACAGGTACAATGAGCAGTTCTTC.

This clonotype came up many times. The chain has TRBV20-1 and TRBJ2-7, with a weak D call TRBD2 (5 bases). V was pared by 0 bases and J by 3 bases, with 15 bases between. The CDR3 is made up of 15 amino acids. Germline CDR1 and CDR2: DFQATT and SNEGSKA (reference sequence). CDR3 nucleotides: TGCAGTGCTAGAGATCGCCTAGCTCAAGGCTACGAGCAGTACTTC. It is translated as CSARDRLAQGYEQYF.

This clonotype was seen a few times. The CDR3 is CASSLETGAKNIQYF. The DNA for the CDR3 is TGTGCCAGCAGCTTGGAGACAGGGGCAAAAAACATTCAGTACTTC. This rearrangement joins TRBV5-4 to TRBJ2-4, with 8 bases that match TRBD1. This CDR3 comprises 15 residues. Germline loops: CDR1 SGHNT, CDR2 YYREEE (reference sequence). Trimming cost V 0 bases and J 4 bases; bases outside gene matches: 3.

The chain recombines TRBV20-1 with TRBJ2-1; TRBD2 agrees at 8 bases. This CDR3 is built from 18 residues. In germline, CDR1 is DFQATT, CDR2 SNEGSKA (reference sequence). The V segment lost 0 bases and the J segment 4 bases; nucleotides outside the gene matches: 14. The CDR3 DNA reads as TGCAGTGCTAGAGATTCGGGTGGTTTGGCTAGCGGGTACAATGAGCAGTTCTTC. Encoded protein: CSARDSGGLASGYNEQFF.

There are many counts of this clonotype. The V gene is TRBV24-1, the J gene TRBJ2-1; 8 bases line up with TRBD2. V shed 3 bases, J shed 6 bases, and the junction held 9 bases outside the gene matches. The CDR3 has 16 residues. Germline V gives CDR1 KGHDR, CDR2 SFDVKD. The CDR3 protein is CATSDIQRGPSNEQFF. The CDR3 DNA reads as TGTGCCACCAGTGATATACAGCGGGGGCCGAGCAATGAGCAGTTCTTC.

This clonotype was found a few times. This chain joins TRBV20-1 and TRBJ2-4; a possible D gene is TRBD1 (5 bases). Trimming removed 0 bases from V and 0 bases from J, with 9 bases in between. Germline-derived CDR1 and CDR2 are DFQATT and SNEGSKA (reference sequence). The CDR3 has 15 amino acids. The CDR3 DNA reads as TGCAGTGCTAGAGAGACAGATCTAGCCAAAAACATTCAGTACTTC. Its protein is CSARETDLAKNIQYF.

This chain uses TRBV12-3 or TRBV12-4 with TRBJ1-2; D gene unclear. The CDR3 has 13 residues. The germline V and J ends were trimmed by 5 bases and 3 bases, with 10 bases remaining between them. The CDR3 region has the DNA TGTGCCAGCAGTCACCGGGCCGACTATGGCTACACCTTC. Its protein product is CASSHRADYGYTF.

This clonotype was detected a few times. This chain connects TRBV29-1 to TRBJ2-3; D is ambiguous. V lost 6 bases to trimming and J lost 7 bases, with 14 bases between them. Germline values: CDR1 SQVTM, CDR2 ANQGSEA. The CDR3 contains 12 residues. In DNA, the CDR3 is TGCAGCGTGGTCGGCACGGTTTATACGCAGTATTTT. As protein: CSVVGTVYTQYF.